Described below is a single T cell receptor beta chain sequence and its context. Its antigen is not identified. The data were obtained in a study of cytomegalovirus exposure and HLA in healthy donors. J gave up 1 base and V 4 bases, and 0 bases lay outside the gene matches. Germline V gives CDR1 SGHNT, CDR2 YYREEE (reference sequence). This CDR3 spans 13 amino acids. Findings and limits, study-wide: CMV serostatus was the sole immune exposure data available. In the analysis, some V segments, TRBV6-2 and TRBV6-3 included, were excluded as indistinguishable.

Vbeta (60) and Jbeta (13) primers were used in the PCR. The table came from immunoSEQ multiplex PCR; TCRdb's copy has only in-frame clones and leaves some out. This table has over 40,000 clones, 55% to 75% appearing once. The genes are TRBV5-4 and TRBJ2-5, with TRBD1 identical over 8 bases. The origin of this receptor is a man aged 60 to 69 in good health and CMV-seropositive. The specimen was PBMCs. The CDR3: CASSGTGQETQYF. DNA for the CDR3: TGTGCCAGCAGCGGGACAGGCCAAGAGACCCAGTACTTC.